What follows are 8 T cell receptor beta chains derived from one specimen sequenced in a study of T cell responses to AZD1222 COVID-19 vaccine. Measured with immunoSEQ multiplex PCR; TCRdb has only the in-frame clones, and not every one. Of tens of thousands of clones listed, 84% are singletons. This specimen consisted of peripheral blood, obtained on day 0 of AZD1222 vaccination. Receptor source: an adult in good health.

The chain couples TRBV4-2 to TRBJ2-7; TRBD2 aligns across 13 bases. V shed 1 base and J 0 bases; nucleotides not matched to a gene: 6. The CDR3 runs 18 residues. Germline CDR1 and CDR2: LGHNA and YNFKEQ. The CDR3 region is CASSQGGLAGQSSYEQYF. For the CDR3, the DNA is TGTGCCAGCAGCCAAGGGGGACTAGCGGGGCAAAGCTCCTACGAGCAGTACTTC.

The J gene is TRBJ1-1, the V gene TRBV9, with 7 positions matching TRBD1. Germline CDR1 SGDLS, CDR2 YYNGEE. Trimming removed 0 bases from V and 3 bases from J; junction bases left unmatched: 5. The CDR3 runs 15 residues. Here the CDR3 DNA reads TGTGCCAGCAGCGTAGACCAGGGGGTTTACACTGAAGCTTTCTTT. Its protein product is CASSVDQGVYTEAFF.

The gene calls are TRBV28 and TRBJ1-6, with D tentatively TRBD1 (5 bases). The V gene's germline CDR1 is MDHEN and CDR2 SYDVKM. This CDR3 contains 14 residues. Between the trimmed V and J ends, which lost 6 bases and 4 bases, there was a span of 10 bases. The CDR3 is CASRKGIYNSPLHF. DNA of the CDR3: TGTGCCAGCAGGAAGGGGATTTATAATTCACCCCTCCACTTT.

This chain links TRBV7-9 with TRBJ1-5; maybe TRBD1 (5 bases). Deletions cut 5 bases from V and 4 bases from J, with 9 bases between. The CDR3 has 13 amino acids. The V gene's germline CDR1 is SEHNR and CDR2 FQNEAQ (reference sequence). The CDR3 coding sequence is TGTGCCAGCAGCCGGGACTTAAATCAGCCCCAGCATTTT. Translating gives CASSRDLNQPQHF.

The chain uses TRBV6-5 and TRBJ2-3, with 9 bases identical to TRBD1. The CDR3 has 11 residues. Germline V gives CDR1 MNHEY, CDR2 SVGAGI. The V and J ends lost 6 bases and 8 bases, in that order; junction bases with no gene match: 0. The CDR3 DNA follows: TGTGCCAGCAGGACAGGGGGTACGCAGTATTTT. Amino acid sequence: CASRTGGTQYF.

V gene TRBV5-1 combines with J gene TRBJ2-7; TRBD1 matches at 9 bases. Germline CDR1 SGHRS, CDR2 YFSETQ. Trimming took 4 bases from V and 5 from J; bases not matched to a gene: 10. The CDR3 consists of 15 residues. The CDR3 loop reads CASSLGDREIHEQYF. The CDR3 coding sequence is TGCGCCAGCAGCCTGGGGGACAGGGAGATACACGAGCAGTACTTC.

The rearrangement links TRBV7-8 to TRBJ1-4; TRBD1 matches 7 bases. J was trimmed by 8 bases and V by 5 bases; bases with no gene match: 2. CDR1 is SGHVS and CDR2 is FQNEAQ in the germline V gene. The CDR3 has 12 amino acids. In DNA form, the CDR3 reads TGTGCCAGCAGCCCACAGGGGGAAAAACTGTTTTTT. Translated: CASSPQGEKLFF.

The chain couples TRBV7-7 to TRBJ2-5; TRBD1 might be the D (6 bases). The CDR3 covers 13 residues. Deletions cut 5 bases from V and 5 bases from J, with 12 bases between. Germline-derived CDR1 and CDR2 are SSHAT and FNYEAQ (reference sequence). The CDR3 is CASSLRTEETQYF. The CDR3 DNA reads TGTGCCAGCAGCCTTCGGACAGAGGAGACCCAGTACTTC.